The 22 T cell receptor beta chains presented below share a single source sample, sequenced in a study of T cells after yellow fever vaccination (dated by TCRdb to between 2017 and 2020). Reading the label with the study, this specimen's treatment or condition is: live attenuated yellow fever vaccine strain. The receptor library was made with 5' RACE. Data came from an Illumina NovaSeq 6000. In TCRdb, the public reads were trimmed at Q25 with fastp and aligned with MiXCR, with productive beta chains retained. Every entry covers one CDR3 protein and lists the most common genes and DNA from its rows. Across this sample there are 400,000 to 450,000 distinct CDR3 sequences, with around 20% seen only once. The top ten clones comprise over 15% of the sample. The input for sequencing was PBMCs, taken before the yellow fever booster vaccination. Receptor source: a man younger than 35 who received the YFV17D yellow fever vaccine.

This clonotype has just a few counts. The CDR3 DNA reads TGTGCCAGCAGCTTCGCGGGGGTCGGCTACACCTTC. Its translation is CASSFAGVGYTF. The gene calls are TRBV5-5 and TRBJ1-2, with TRBD1 as a possible D gene (5 bases). This CDR3 spans 12 amino acids. Per germline, CDR1 SGHKS and CDR2 YYEKEE (reference sequence). V lost 2 bases to trimming and J lost 8 bases, with 10 bases between them.

This clonotype came up a few times. This chain uses TRBV20-1 with TRBJ1-6; D is unclear. The CDR3 loop spans 17 amino acids. Looked up from germline, CDR1 is DFQATT and CDR2 is SNEGSKA (reference sequence). V was trimmed by 1 base and J by 0 bases, leaving 13 bases between them. In DNA, the CDR3 is TGCAGTGCTAGAGGTGGTGTTGGGAGCTCCTATAATTCACCCCTCCACTTT. Protein product: CSARGGVGSSYNSPLHF.

This clonotype appeared a few times. This chain joins TRBV28 and TRBJ1-2; D gene ambiguous. Trimming stripped 5 bases from V and 4 bases from J, with 8 bases between. The CDR3 covers 12 residues. Looked up from germline, CDR1 is MDHEN and CDR2 is SYDVKM. The CDR3 sequence is CASSATSYGYTF. For the CDR3, the DNA is TGTGCCAGCAGTGCCACCTCCTATGGCTACACCTTC.

This clonotype was counted at least ten times. The V call is TRBV7-9, the J call TRBJ2-3; 9 bases fit TRBD1. The V segment lost 5 bases and the J segment 0 bases; nucleotides outside the gene matches: 3. This CDR3 region has 15 residues. Germline loops: CDR1 SEHNR, CDR2 FQNEAQ (reference sequence). The CDR3 nucleotides are TGTGCCAGCAGCGCGGGACAGGGAAGCACAGATACGCAGTATTTT. Translated, it gives CASSAGQGSTDTQYF.

This chain links TRBV28 with TRBJ1-4; D might be TRBD1 (6 bases). Germline CDR1 is MDHEN and CDR2 is SYDVKM. The CDR3 has 12 amino acids. Trimming removed 7 bases from V and 8 bases from J, with 11 bases in between. The chain's CDR3 is CASTRGREKLFF. CDR3 coding DNA: TGTGCCAGCACCCGGGGGCGAGAAAAACTGTTTTTT.

The chain joins TRBV11-2 to TRBJ1-3, with 7 nucleotides matching TRBD1. Germline-derived CDR1 and CDR2 are SGHAT and FQNNGV. V lost 5 bases and J lost 2; bases outside the gene matches: 6. This CDR3 has 15 residues. CDR3 protein: CASSPLQGAGNTIYF. The CDR3 nucleotides are TGTGCCAGCAGCCCGCTGCAGGGGGCTGGAAACACCATATATTTT.

This clonotype has just a few counts. The chain recombines TRBV15 with TRBJ2-3, with a weak D call TRBD1 (6 bases). Germline lookup yields CDR1 LNHNV and CDR2 YYDKDF (reference sequence). The CDR3 has 17 residues. V was trimmed by 3 bases and J by 3 bases, leaving 19 bases between them. The CDR3 DNA reads as TGTGCCACCAGCAGCGGGGTAACAGGGTCGGGGACAGATACGCAGTATTTT. Translation: CATSSGVTGSGTDTQYF.

The V and J genes are TRBV27 and TRBJ2-2; possibly TRBD1 or TRBD2 for D (5 bases each). The germline gives CDR1 MNHEY, CDR2 SMNVEV (reference sequence). Trimming removed 7 bases from V and 3 bases from J, with 18 bases in between. This CDR3 has 16 amino acids. CDR3 sequence: CASTLLGREHTGELFF. The CDR3, as DNA: TGTGCCAGCACCCTCCTGGGCAGGGAGCACACCGGGGAGCTGTTTTTT.

V usage is TRBV4-3 and J usage is TRBJ2-2, with TRBD1 identical over 11 bases. This CDR3 contains 16 residues. Germline V CDR1 and CDR2: LGHNA, YSLEER. V lost 4 bases to trimming and J lost 1 base; unmatched junction nucleotides: 2. CDR3: CASSRGQGVNTGELFF. In DNA, the CDR3 is TGCGCCAGCAGCCGGGGACAGGGGGTGAACACCGGGGAGCTGTTTTTT.

In this sample, this clonotype turned up a few times. The J gene is TRBJ2-6, the V gene TRBV4-3; D gene ambiguous. V lost 0 bases to trimming and J lost 4 bases, with 10 bases between them. Per the germline V gene, CDR1 is LGHNA and CDR2 is YSLEER. The CDR3 length is 16 residues. The CDR3 DNA follows: TGCGCCAGCAGCCAAGACTGGGTGCCCGGGGCCAACGTCCTGACTTTC. Translation gives CASSQDWVPGANVLTF.

This clonotype was seen a handful of times. The V gene is TRBV10-3, the J gene TRBJ2-5, with a weak D call TRBD1 (5 bases). The CDR3 is made up of 13 amino acids. Per germline, CDR1 ENHRY and CDR2 SYGVKD. Between the trimmed V and J ends, which lost 4 bases and 2 bases, there was a span of 8 bases. The CDR3 loop reads CAISGQQQETQYF. DNA for the CDR3: TGTGCCATCAGTGGACAGCAACAAGAGACCCAGTACTTC.

CDR3 DNA: TGTGCCATCAGACCCGGACAGGACTACGAGCAGTACTTC. Its translation: CAIRPGQDYEQYF. The genes are TRBV10-3 and TRBJ2-7; 7 nucleotides agree with TRBD1. The V gene end was trimmed by 6 bases and the J gene end by 3 bases; junction bases not matched to a gene: 5. CDR3 size: 13 residues. Germline V gives CDR1 ENHRY, CDR2 SYGVKD.

The chain recombines TRBV2 with TRBJ1-1; D perhaps matches TRBD1 (5 bases). CDR1 SNHLY and CDR2 FYNNEI come from the germline V gene. V shed 2 bases and J shed 1 base, with 11 bases lying between them. This CDR3 is built from 15 residues. The DNA of the CDR3 is TGTGCCAGCAGTGAAATTCAAGGGACGAACACTGAAGCTTTCTTT. Residues: CASSEIQGTNTEAFF.

This chain connects TRBV5-1 to TRBJ2-3, with D possibly matching TRBD2 (5 bases). Germline V gene data show CDR1 as SGHRS and CDR2 as YFSETQ. V was cut by 4 bases and J by 3 bases, with 18 bases left in between. The CDR3 is 16 amino acids. The CDR3 DNA reads as TGCGCCAGCAGCCCTGGGGTGGGAGAGAGAACAGATACGCAGTATTTT. Protein product: CASSPGVGERTDTQYF.

This clonotype appeared a few times. The chain has TRBV5-1 and TRBJ2-4; either TRBD1 or TRBD2 may supply D (5 bases each). Germline V lookup: CDR1 SGHRS, CDR2 YFSETQ. V was trimmed by 4 bases and J by 8 bases, leaving 22 bases between them. CDR3 length equals 16 residues. This CDR3 reads CASSPQGEISWDIQYF. The CDR3 DNA reads as TGCGCCAGCAGCCCCCAAGGGGAGATATCGTGGGACATTCAGTACTTC. The full variable domain, rest sourced from reference TRBV5-1 and TRBJ2-4, is KAGVTQTPRYLIKTRGQQVTLSCSPISGHRSVSWYQQTPGQGLQFLFEYFSETQRNKGNFPGRFSGRQFSNSRSEMNVSTLELGDSALYLCASSPQGEISWDIQYFGAGTRLSVL.

The J gene is TRBJ2-6, the V gene TRBV10-3; tentatively, D is TRBD1 (6 bases). This CDR3 has 15 amino acids. Germline CDR1 ENHRY, CDR2 SYGVKD. Trimming took off 8 bases at V and 0 bases at J, with 11 bases between the two ends. In DNA, the CDR3 is TGTGCCATCCTGGGACAACTCTCTGGGGCCAACGTCCTGACTTTC. Translating gives CAILGQLSGANVLTF.

The V and J genes are TRBV7-2 and TRBJ1-2; D not resolved. V lost 4 bases and J lost 3, with 9 bases in between. Germline V gene lookup returns CDR1 SGHTA and CDR2 FQGNSA. The CDR3 totals 13 residues. The CDR3 DNA reads TGTGCCAGCAGCTCCAGACACCACTATGGCTACACCTTC. This sequence encodes CASSSRHHYGYTF.

V and J are TRBV7-8 and TRBJ2-7; either TRBD1 or TRBD2 may fit D (5 bases each). From germline, CDR1 is SGHVS and CDR2 FQNEAQ. The V gene lost 10 bases and the J gene lost 7 bases, with 23 bases spanning the gap. This CDR3 spans 14 amino acids. As DNA, the CDR3 is TGTGCCACCCAGCTTCTTCGGGGCCGGGGAGAGCAGTACGTC. Translated: CATQLLRGRGEQYV.

The chain is built from TRBV18 and TRBJ1-2, with no clear D. Between the trimmed V and J ends, which lost 2 bases and 7 bases, there was a span of 11 bases. Germline CDR1 reads KGHSH; CDR2 reads LQKENI. This CDR3 region has 13 residues. DNA for the CDR3: TGTGCCAGCTCACCAACAGTCCGGGCTGGCTACACCTTC. Translating it yields CASSPTVRAGYTF.

V usage is TRBV20-1 and J usage is TRBJ2-4; 8 bases map to TRBD1. The trim removed 6 bases at V and 8 bases at J, leaving 12 bases unmatched. Germline CDR1 is DFQATT and CDR2 is SNEGSKA (reference sequence). This CDR3 spans 14 amino acids. CDR3 amino acids: CSASHDRGEDIQYF. The CDR3 coding sequence is TGCAGTGCCAGCCACGACAGGGGAGAGGACATTCAGTACTTC.

The CDR3 bases are TGTGCCAGCAGTCAGCGGGGGGGGCAAGAGACCCAGTACTTC. Translating gives CASSQRGGQETQYF. The rearrangement links TRBV3-1 to TRBJ2-5; 10 bases line up with TRBD2. The V gene's germline CDR1 is LGHDT and CDR2 YNNKEL (reference sequence). The ends lost 6 bases at V and 2 bases at J; junction bases unmatched: 3. The CDR3 sequence is 14 residues long.

The chain recombines TRBV25-1 with TRBJ1-1; D gene ambiguous. CDR1 MGHDK and CDR2 SYGVNS come from the germline V gene. The V gene lost 0 bases and the J gene lost 8 bases, with 16 bases spanning the gap. The length of the CDR3 is 15 residues. CDR3 sequence reads: CASSEYPEAGREAFF. CDR3 nucleotide sequence: TGTGCCAGCAGTGAATACCCCGAGGCAGGCCGGGAAGCTTTCTTT.